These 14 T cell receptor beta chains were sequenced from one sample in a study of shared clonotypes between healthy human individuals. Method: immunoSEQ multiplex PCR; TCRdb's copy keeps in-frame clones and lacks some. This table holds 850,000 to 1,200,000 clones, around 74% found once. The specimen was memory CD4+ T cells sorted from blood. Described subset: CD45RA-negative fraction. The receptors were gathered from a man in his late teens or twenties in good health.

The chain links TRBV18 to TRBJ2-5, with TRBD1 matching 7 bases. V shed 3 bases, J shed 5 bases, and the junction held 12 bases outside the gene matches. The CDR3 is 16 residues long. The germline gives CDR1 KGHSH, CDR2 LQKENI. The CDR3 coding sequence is TGTGCCAGCTCACCTGCGTCAAGGGGGCCCGGCGAGACCCAGTACTTC. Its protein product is CASSPASRGPGETQYF.

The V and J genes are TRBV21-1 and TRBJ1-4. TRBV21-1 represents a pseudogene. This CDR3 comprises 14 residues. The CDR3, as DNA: TGTGCCAGCAGCAAAGGCCAGCCTAATGAAAAACTGTTTTTT. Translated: CASSKGQPNEKLFF.

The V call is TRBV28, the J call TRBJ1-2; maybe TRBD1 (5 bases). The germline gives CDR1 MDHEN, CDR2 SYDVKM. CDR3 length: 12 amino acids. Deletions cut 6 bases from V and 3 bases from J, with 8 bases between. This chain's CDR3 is CASRGDDYGYTF. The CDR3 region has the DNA TGTGCCAGCAGGGGGGACGACTATGGCTACACCTTC.

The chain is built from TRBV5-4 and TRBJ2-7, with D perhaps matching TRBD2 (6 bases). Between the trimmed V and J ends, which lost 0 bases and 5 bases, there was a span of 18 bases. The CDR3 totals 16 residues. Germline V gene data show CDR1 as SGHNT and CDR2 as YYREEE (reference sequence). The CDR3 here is CASSLDGGAVSDEQYF. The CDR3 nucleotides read TGTGCCAGCAGCTTGGATGGCGGGGCCGTTTCGGACGAGCAGTACTTC.

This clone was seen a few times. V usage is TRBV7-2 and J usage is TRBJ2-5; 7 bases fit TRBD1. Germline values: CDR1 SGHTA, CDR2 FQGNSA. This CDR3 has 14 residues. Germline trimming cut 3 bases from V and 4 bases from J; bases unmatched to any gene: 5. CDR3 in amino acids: CASSFPGQRETQYF. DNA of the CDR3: TGTGCCAGCAGCTTCCCGGGACAGCGAGAGACCCAGTACTTC.

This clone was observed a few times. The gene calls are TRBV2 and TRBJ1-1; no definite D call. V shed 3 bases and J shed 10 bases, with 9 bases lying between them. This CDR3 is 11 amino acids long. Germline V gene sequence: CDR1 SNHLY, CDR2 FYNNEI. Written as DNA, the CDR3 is TGTGCCAGCAGTGAGGCTTCCGTAGCTTTCTTT. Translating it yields CASSEASVAFF.

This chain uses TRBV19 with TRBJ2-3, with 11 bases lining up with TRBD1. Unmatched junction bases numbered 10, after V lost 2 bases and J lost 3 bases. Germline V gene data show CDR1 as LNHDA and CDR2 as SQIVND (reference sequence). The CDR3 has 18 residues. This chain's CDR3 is CASSISRRGQGATDTQYF. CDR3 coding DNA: TGTGCCAGTAGTATAAGTAGAAGAGGACAGGGGGCAACAGATACGCAGTATTTT.

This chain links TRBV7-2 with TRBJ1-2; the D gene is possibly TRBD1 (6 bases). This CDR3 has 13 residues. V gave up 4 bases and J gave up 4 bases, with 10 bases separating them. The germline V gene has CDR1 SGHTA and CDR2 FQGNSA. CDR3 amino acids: CASSSGGGYGYTF. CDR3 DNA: TGTGCCAGCAGCTCCGGGGGCGGCTATGGCTACACCTTC.

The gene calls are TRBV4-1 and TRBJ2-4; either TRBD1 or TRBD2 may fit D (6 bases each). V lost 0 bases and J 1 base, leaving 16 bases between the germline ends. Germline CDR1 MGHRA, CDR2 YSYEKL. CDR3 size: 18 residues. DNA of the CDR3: TGCGCCAGCAGCCAAGAGATCGGGGGCCTCTTGGCCAAAAACATTCAGTACTTC. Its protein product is CASSQEIGGLLAKNIQYF.

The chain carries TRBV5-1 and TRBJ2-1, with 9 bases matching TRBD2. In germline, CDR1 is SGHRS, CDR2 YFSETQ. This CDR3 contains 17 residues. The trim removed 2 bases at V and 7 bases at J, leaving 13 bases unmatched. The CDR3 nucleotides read TGCGCCAGCAGCTTCAATATTGCGGGAGGGCCAGGGAATGAGCAGTTCTTC. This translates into CASSFNIAGGPGNEQFF.

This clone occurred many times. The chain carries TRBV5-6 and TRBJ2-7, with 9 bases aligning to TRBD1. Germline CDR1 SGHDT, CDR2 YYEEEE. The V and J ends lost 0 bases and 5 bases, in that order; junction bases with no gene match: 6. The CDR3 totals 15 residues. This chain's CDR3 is CASSLDRTGVDEQYF. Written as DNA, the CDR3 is TGTGCCAGCAGCTTGGACAGGACAGGGGTTGACGAGCAGTACTTC.

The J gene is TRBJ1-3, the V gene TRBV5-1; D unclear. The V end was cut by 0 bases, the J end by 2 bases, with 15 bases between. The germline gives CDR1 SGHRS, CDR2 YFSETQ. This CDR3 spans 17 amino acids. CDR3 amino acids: CASSLGQVGVTGNTIYF. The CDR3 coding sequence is TGCGCCAGCAGCTTGGGTCAGGTCGGTGTGACTGGAAACACCATATATTTT.

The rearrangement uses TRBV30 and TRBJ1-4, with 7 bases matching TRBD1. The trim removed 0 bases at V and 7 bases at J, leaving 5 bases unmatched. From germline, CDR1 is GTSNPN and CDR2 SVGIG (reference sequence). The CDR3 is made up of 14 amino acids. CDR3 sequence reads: CAWSVTGVREKLFF. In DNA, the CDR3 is TGTGCCTGGAGTGTTACAGGGGTGCGTGAAAAACTGTTTTTT.

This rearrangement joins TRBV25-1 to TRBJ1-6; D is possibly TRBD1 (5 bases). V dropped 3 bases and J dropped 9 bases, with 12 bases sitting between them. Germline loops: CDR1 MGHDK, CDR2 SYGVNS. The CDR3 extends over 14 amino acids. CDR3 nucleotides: TGTGCCAGCAGTGAGACAGCCTACGGTTCACCCCTCCACTTT. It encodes CASSETAYGSPLHF.